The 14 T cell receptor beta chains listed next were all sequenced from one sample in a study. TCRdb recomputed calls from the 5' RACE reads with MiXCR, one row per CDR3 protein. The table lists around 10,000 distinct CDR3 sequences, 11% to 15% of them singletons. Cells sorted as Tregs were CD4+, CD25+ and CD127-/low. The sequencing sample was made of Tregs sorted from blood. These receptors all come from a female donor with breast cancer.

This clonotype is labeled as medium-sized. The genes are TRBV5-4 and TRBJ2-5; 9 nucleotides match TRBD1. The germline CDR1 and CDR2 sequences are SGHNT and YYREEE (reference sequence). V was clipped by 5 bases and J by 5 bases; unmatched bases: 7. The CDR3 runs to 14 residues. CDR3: CASSYRDREETQYF. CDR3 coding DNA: TGTGCCAGCAGTTACCGGGACAGGGAGGAGACCCAGTACTTC. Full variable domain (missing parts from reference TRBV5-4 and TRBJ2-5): ETGVTQSPTHLIKTRGQQVTLRCSSQSGHNTVSWYQQALGQGPQFIFQYYREEENGRGNFPPRFSGLQFPNYSSELNVNALELDDSALYLCASSYRDREETQYFGPGTRLLVL.

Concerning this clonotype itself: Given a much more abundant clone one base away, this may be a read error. The CDR3 DNA follows: TGTGCCATCAGCCAGGACCCCAGCACAGATACGCAGTATTTT. Translating gives CAISQDPSTDTQYF. The V gene is TRBV28, the J gene TRBJ2-3; D unresolved. CDR3 size: 14 residues. V dropped 10 bases and J dropped 0 bases, with 14 bases sitting between them. From germline, CDR1 is MDHEN and CDR2 SYDVKM. The full variable domain, in which reference TRBV28 and TRBJ2-3 provide the parts outside the CDR3, is DVKVTQSSRYLVKRTGEKVFLECVQDMDHENMFWYRQDPGLGLRLIYFSYDVKMKEKGDIPEGYSVSREKKERFSLILESASTNQTSMYLCAISQDPSTDTQYFGPGTRLTVL.

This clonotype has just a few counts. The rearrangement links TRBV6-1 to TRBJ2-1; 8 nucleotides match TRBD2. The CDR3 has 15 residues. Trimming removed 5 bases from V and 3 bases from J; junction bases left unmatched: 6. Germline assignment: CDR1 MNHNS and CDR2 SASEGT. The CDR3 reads CASSLLAGSYNEQFF. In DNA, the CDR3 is TGTGCCAGCAGTCTCTTAGCGGGAAGCTACAATGAGCAGTTCTTC.

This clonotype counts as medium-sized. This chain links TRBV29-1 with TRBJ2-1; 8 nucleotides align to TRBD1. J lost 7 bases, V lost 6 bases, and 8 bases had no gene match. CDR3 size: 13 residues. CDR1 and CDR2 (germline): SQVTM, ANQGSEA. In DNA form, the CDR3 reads TGCAGCGTAGATCGGACAGGGCGGAATGAGCAGTTCTTC. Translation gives CSVDRTGRNEQFF.

The CDR3 loop reads CASSQQDRAYQETQYF. CDR3 nucleotides: TGTGCCAGCAGCCAGCAAGACAGGGCGTACCAAGAGACCCAGTACTTC. V and J are TRBV4-2 and TRBJ2-5, with 7 bases aligning to TRBD1. From germline, CDR1 is LGHNA and CDR2 YNFKEQ. The CDR3 has 16 amino acids. V was pared by 3 bases and J by 0 bases, with 7 bases of the junction left unmatched.

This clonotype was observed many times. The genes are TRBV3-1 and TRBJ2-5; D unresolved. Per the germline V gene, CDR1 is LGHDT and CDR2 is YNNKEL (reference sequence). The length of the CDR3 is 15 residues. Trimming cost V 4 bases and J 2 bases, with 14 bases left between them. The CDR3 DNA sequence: TGTGCCAGCAGCCGGAACCAGGTGACTCAAGAGACCCAGTACTTC. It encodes CASSRNQVTQETQYF.

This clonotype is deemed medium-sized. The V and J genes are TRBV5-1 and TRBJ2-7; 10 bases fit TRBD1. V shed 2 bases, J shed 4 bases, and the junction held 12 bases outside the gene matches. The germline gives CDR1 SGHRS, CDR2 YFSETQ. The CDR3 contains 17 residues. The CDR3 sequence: CASSLSSIRDRGYEQYF. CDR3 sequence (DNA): TGCGCCAGCAGCTTATCCTCAATCCGGGACAGGGGTTACGAGCAGTACTTC. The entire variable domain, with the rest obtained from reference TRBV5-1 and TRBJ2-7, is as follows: KAGVTQTPRYLIKTRGQQVTLSCSPISGHRSVSWYQQTPGQGLQFLFEYFSETQRNKGNFPGRFSGRQFSNSRSEMNVSTLELGDSALYLCASSLSSIRDRGYEQYFGPGTRLTVT.

CDR3: CSVEGDNGDIQYF. The CDR3 region has the DNA TGCAGCGTTGAAGGGGACAACGGAGACATTCAGTACTTC. V is TRBV29-1 and J is TRBJ2-4; TRBD1 might be the D (6 bases). CDR1 SQVTM and CDR2 ANQGSEA come from the germline V gene. V lost 1 base and J lost 8, with 12 bases in between. The CDR3 length is 13 residues.

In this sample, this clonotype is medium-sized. The CDR3 region has the DNA TGTGCCAGCCGCCTCCGAGCCTCTGAAGGGAATGAGCAGTTCTTC. This gives the protein CASRLRASEGNEQFF. The chain is built from TRBV28 and TRBJ2-1, with no clear D. Trimming shortened V by 8 bases and J by 7 bases, and 21 bases separated the two germline ends. The germline gives CDR1 MDHEN, CDR2 SYDVKM. The length of the CDR3 is 15 residues.

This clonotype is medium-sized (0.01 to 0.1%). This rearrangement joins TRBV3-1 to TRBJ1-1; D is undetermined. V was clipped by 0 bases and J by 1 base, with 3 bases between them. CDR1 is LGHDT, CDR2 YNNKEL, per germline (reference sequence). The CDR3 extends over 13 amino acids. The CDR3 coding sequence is TGTGCCAGCAGCCAAGAGGAGAACACTGAAGCTTTCTTT. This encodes CASSQEENTEAFF.

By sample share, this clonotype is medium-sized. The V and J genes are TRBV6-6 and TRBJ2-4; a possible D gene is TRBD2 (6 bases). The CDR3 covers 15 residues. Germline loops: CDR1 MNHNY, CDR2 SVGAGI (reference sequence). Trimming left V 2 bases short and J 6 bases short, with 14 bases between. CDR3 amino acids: CASSYTRGLGNIQYF. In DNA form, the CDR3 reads TGTGCCAGCAGTTACACGCGGGGCCTTGGAAACATTCAGTACTTC.

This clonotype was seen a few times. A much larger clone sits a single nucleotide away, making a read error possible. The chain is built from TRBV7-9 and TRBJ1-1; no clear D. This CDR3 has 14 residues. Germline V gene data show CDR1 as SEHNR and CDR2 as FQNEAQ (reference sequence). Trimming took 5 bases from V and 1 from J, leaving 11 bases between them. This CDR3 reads CASSVGEGNTEAFF. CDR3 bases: TGTGCCAGCAGCGTAGGTGAAGGGAACACTGAAGCTTTCTTT.

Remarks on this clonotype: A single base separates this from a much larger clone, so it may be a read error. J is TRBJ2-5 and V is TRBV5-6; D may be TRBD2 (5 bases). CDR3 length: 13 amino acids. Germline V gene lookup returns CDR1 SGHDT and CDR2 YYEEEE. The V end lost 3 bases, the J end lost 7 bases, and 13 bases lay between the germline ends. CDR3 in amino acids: CASSSGDGRTQYF. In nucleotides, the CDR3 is TGTGCCAGCAGCTCCGGGGATGGAAGGACCCAGTACTTC. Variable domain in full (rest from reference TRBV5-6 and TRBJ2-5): DAGVTQSPTHLIKTRGQQVTLRCSPKSGHDTVSWYQQALGQGPQFIFQYYEEEERQRGNFPDRFSGHQFPNYSSELNVNALLLGDSALYLCASSSGDGRTQYFGPGTRLLVL.

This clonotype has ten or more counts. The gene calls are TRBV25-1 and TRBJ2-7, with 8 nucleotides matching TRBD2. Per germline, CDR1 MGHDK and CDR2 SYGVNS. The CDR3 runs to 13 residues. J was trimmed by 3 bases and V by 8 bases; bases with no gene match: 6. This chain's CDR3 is CASEGTSGYEQYF. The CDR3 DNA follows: TGTGCCAGCGAGGGCACTAGCGGCTACGAGCAGTACTTC.